The clone carrying this TCR beta chain was counted a few times. At the DNA level, this CDR3 is encoded by other sequences in the same sample as well. This specimen comes from a study of blood T cell repertoires in COVID-19. On the study more broadly: PBMCs, B-cell-depleted T cells, or T cells provided the cDNA or gDNA that made up the material.

CDR1 and CDR2 (germline): SGHNT, YYREEE (reference sequence). The length of the CDR3 is 15 residues. The V segment lost 4 bases and the J segment 2 bases; nucleotides outside the gene matches: 6. Authors' analysis steps: Reference gene primer amplification gave nucleated cell count estimates. Clones were read by immunoSEQ multiplex PCR, and TCRdb kept only the in-frame ones, dropping some. V, J and clone size derive from that table, while D and trimming were established from the DNA sequence. The sample records some 170,000 clones, about three quarters being singletons. This sequence originates from a man aged 55 to 70 with acute or convalescent COVID-19. The rearrangement uses TRBV5-4 and TRBJ1-2; 9 nucleotides line up with TRBD1. Sequencing was done on a sample of peripheral blood. The DNA of the CDR3 is TGTGCCAGCAGCCCCGACAGGGGGAAGAACTATGGCTACACCTTC. Translating gives CASSPDRGKNYGYTF.